This T cell receptor beta chain was obtained from a study of OX40 agonist ivuxolimab in advanced cancers. Study in general: In this cohort, patients received ivuxolimab, an agonistic anti-OX40 (CD134) antibody.

Using immunoSEQ multiplex PCR, the repertoire was profiled, and TCRdb retains in-frame clones only, with some absent. The table has about 130,000 clones, roughly 90% seen once. The CDR3 sequence is 14 residues long. Germline V gene lookup returns CDR1 MDHEN and CDR2 SYDVKM. The V end was cut by 11 bases, the J end by 2 bases, with 19 bases between. This clone was picked up one time. What it binds is not known. Regarding the study as a whole: Expanded peripheral T cells had an undetermined antigen specificity. At 0.1 to 3.0 mg/kg and by week 6, CD4+ and CD8+ T cells in the blood had expanded clonally.

The material was CD4+ or CD8+ T cells sorted from blood, obtained in a trial of the OX40 agonist ivuxolimab. The sequence was collected from an adult with an advanced solid tumor such as melanoma, head and neck, liver or kidney cancer. The V gene is TRBV28, the J gene TRBJ2-7, with D possibly called TRBD1 or TRBD2 (6 bases each). The CDR3 region is CASRRDTRPYEQYF. The CDR3 coding sequence is TGTGCCTCCCGGAGGGACACCCGCCCCTACGAGCAGTACTTC.